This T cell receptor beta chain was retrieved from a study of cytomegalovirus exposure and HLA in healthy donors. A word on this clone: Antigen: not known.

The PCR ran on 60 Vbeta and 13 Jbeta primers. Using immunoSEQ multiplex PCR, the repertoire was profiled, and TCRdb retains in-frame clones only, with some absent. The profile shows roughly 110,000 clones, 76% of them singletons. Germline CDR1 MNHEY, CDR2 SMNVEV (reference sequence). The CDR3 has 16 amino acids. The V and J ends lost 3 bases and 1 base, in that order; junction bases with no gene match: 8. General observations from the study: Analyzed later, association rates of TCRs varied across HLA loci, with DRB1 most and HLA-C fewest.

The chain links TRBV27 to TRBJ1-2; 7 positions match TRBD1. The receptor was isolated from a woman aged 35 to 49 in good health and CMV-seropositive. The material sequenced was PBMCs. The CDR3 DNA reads TGTGCCAGCAGTTTTTCACTCCGGGACAGTAACTATGGCTACACCTTC. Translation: CASSFSLRDSNYGYTF.